This T cell receptor (beta chain) is drawn from a study of T cell changes during pregnancy in multiple sclerosis (dated by TCRdb to between 2018 and 2021). For the study in its entirety: The study examined how the T cell repertoire changed over the course of pregnancy in women with multiple sclerosis.

Reading the germline V gene (reference sequence) gives CDR1 SGHAT and CDR2 FQDESV. V lost 5 bases and J lost 4 bases; the stretch between them is 9 bases long. The CDR3, from cysteine to phenylalanine, totals 13 residues. Here the CDR3 DNA is all that survives: 39 bases in frame from base 1. In the case of this clone: The clone's antigen remains unknown. Within one base of it there is no much larger clone, and no base qualities were kept.

To prepare the library, the immunoSEQ multiplex PCR assay was applied. TCRdb stores this immuneACCESS table with in-frame sequences only. Part of the clones is absent; in the studies checked, under half of the shortfall reflects unresolved V genes, and no reason is known for the rest. For this sample there are around 66,000 clones; roughly 89% appear just once. Approximately 1.5% of the sample is held by the ten biggest clonotypes. This TCR derives from a female donor in good health, enrolled as a control in a pregnancy study. The sample here was peripheral blood, taken after pregnancy. The chain joins TRBV11-1 to TRBJ1-5; a weak D assignment points to TRBD1 (6 bases agree). Here the CDR3 is given as CASSRDTNQPQHF. In nucleotide form, the sequence is TGTGCCAGCAGCCGGGACACAAATCAGCCCCAGCATTTT. When the CDR3 is completed using the reference TRBV11-1 and TRBJ1-5 genes on either side, the full variable domain is EAEVAQSPRYKITEKSQAVAFWCDPISGHATLYWYRQILGQGPELLVQFQDESVVDDSQLPKDRFSAERLKGVDSTLKIQPAELGDSAMYLCASSRDTNQPQHFGDGTRLSIL.